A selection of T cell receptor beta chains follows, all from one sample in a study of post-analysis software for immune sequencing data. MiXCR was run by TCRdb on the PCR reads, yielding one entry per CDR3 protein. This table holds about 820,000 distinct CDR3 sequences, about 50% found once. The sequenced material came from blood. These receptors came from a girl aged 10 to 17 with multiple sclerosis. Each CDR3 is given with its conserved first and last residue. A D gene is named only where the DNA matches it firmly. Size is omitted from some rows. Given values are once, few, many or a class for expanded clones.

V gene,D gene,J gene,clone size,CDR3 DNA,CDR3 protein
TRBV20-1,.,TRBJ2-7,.,TGCAGTGCTAGAGCACAGATCTCCTACGAGCAGTACTTC,CSARAQISYEQYF
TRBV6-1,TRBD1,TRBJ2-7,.,TGTGCCAGCACCATCGACAGGGGCCAGCAGGACTTC,CASTIDRGQQDF
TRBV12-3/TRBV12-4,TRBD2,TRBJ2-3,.,TGTGCCAGCAGTCAGACCGGGACTAGGGCAACAGATACGCAGTATTTT,CASSQTGTRATDTQYF
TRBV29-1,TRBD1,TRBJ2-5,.,TGCAGCGCCTCTACCCCGGGACAGGGAACGGAGACCCAGTACTTC,CSASTPGQGTETQYF
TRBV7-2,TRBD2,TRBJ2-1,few,TGTGCCAGCAGCTTAGTTAGCGGGAGTATAGTTCACAATGAGCAGTTCTTC,CASSLVSGSIVHNEQFF
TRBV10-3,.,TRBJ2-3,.,TGTGCCATCAGTGAGTCGTGGGGACTTCACCGCTCTAGTACGCAGTATTTT,CAISESWGLHRSSTQYF
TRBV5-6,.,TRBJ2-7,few,TGTGCCAGCAGCTTGGCCAGACACGAGCAGTACTTC,CASSLARHEQYF
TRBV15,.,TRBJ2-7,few,TGTGCCACCAGCAGAGATTTGGACGAGCAGTACTTC,CATSRDLDEQYF
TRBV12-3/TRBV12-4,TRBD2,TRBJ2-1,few,TGTGCCAGCAGTTTAAGGACTAGCGGAAACAATGAGCAGTTCTTC,CASSLRTSGNNEQFF
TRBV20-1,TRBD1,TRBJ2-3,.,TGCAGTGCATCAATACAGGGGGGTCGAAGAGATACGCAGTATTTT,CSASIQGGRRDTQYF
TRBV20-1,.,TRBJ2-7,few,TGCAGTGCTAGATTAGGAGGTAGCTCCTCCTACGAGCAGTACTTC,CSARLGGSSSYEQYF
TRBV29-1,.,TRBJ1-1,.,TGCAGCACTGGAATACGGAACACTGAAGCTTTCTTT,CSTGIRNTEAFF
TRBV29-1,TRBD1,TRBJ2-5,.,TGCAGCGTTGCTCTATCGACAGGGCAAGAGACCCAGTACTTC,CSVALSTGQETQYF
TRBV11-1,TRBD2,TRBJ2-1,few,TGTGCCAGCAGCTTAGGTCCTAGCGGGGGGGCCGATGAGCAGTTCTTC,CASSLGPSGGADEQFF
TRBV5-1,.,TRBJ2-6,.,TGCGCCAGCAGCTTGGCGTTGGGCGGACCTTCTGAGGCCAACGTCCTGACTTTC,CASSLALGGPSEANVLTF
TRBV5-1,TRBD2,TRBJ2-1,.,TGCGCCAGCAGGAGCGGGACTAGCGGGAGGATGAATGAGCAGTTCTTC,CASRSGTSGRMNEQFF
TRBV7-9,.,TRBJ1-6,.,TGTGCCAGCAGCCGGACGGAGAGTTATAATTCACCCCTCCACTTT,CASSRTESYNSPLHF
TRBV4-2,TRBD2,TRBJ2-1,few,TGTGCCAGCAGCCAACCAGCGGGGGGCAGGGGCGCCGGGGATGAGCAGTTCTTC,CASSQPAGGRGAGDEQFF
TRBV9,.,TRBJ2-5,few,TGTGCCAGCAGCGGCCGGGGAGGACCCGCTATACAAGAGACCCAGTACTTC,CASSGRGGPAIQETQYF
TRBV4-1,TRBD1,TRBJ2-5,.,TGCGCCAGCAGCCGTGGAGACAGGGAACGGGAGACCCAGTACTTC,CASSRGDRERETQYF
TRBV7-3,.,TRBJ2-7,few,TGTGCCAGCAGCTTGGGACTGTCCTTTGGCGAGCAGTACTTC,CASSLGLSFGEQYF
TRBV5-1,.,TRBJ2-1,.,TGCGCCAGCAGCTTGGTAGGAAGCAGCAATTACAATGAGCAGTTCTTC,CASSLVGSSNYNEQFF
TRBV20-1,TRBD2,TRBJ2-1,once,TGCAGTGCTAGAGATTTTCTAGCGGGATACAATGAGCAGTTCTTC,CSARDFLAGYNEQFF